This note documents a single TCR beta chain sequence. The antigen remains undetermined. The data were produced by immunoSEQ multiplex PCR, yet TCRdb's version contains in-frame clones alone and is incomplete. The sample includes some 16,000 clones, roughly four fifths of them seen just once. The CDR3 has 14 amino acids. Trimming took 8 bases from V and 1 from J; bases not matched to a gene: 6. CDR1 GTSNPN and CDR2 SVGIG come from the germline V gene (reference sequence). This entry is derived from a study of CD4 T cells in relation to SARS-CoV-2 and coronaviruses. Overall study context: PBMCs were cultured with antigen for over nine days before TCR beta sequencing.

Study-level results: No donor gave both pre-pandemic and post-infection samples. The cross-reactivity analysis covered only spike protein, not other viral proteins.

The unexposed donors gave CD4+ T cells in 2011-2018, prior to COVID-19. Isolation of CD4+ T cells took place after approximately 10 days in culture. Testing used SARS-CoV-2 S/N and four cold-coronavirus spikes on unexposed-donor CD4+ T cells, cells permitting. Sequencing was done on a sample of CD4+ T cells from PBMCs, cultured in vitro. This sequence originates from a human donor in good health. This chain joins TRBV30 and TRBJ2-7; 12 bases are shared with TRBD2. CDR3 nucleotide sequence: TGTGCCGCACTCGGACTAGCGGGATCCTACGAGCAGTACTTC. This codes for CAALGLAGSYEQYF.